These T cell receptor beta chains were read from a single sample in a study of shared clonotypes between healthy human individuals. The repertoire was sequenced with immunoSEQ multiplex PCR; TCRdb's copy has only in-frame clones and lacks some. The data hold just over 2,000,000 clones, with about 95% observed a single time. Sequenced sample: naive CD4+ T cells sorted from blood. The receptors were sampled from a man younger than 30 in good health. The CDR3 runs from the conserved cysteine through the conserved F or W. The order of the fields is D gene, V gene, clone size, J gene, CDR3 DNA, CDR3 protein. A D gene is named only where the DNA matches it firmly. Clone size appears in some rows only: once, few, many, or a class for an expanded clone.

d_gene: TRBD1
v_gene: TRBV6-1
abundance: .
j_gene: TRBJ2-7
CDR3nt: TGTGCCAGCAGTGAAGGGGCCAGGGGGAAGGACGAGCAGTACTTC
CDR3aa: CASSEGARGKDEQYF

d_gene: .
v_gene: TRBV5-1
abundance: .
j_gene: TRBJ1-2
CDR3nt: TGCGCCAGCAGCCTGGGATTTTATGGCTACACCTTC
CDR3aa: CASSLGFYGYTF

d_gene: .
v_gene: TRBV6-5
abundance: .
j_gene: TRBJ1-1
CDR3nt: TGTGCCAGCAGTAACCTCGGACGGTTGAACACTGAAGCTTTCTTT
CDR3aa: CASSNLGRLNTEAFF

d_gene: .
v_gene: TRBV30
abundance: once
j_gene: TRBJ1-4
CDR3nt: TGTGCCTGGAGTGTGAGGGGAGGTACTGAAAAACTGTTTTTT
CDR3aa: CAWSVRGGTEKLFF

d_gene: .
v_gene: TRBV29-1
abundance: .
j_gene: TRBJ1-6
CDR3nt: TGCAGCGTCCATTCACCCCTCCACTTT
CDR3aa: CSVHSPLHF

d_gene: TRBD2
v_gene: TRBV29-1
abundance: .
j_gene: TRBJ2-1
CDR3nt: TGCAGCGTTGACCTAGCGGGGGTTGTCAATGAGCAGTTCTTC
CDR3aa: CSVDLAGVVNEQFF

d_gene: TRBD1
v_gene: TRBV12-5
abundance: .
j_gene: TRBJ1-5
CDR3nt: TGTGCTAGTGGCGTGACAGGGGTTAATCAGCCCCAGCATTTT
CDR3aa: CASGVTGVNQPQHF

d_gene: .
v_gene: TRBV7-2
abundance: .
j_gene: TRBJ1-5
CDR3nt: TGTGCCAGCAGCTTTAGTGGGTCTAATCAGCCCCAGCATTTT
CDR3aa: CASSFSGSNQPQHF

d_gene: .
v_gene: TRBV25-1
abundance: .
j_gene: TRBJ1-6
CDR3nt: TGTGCCAGCAGTGAAGGACCGGTTGGGACCCCATGGAATTCACCCCTCCACTTT
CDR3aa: CASSEGPVGTPWNSPLHF

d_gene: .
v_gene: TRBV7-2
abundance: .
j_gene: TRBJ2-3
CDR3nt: TGTGCCAGTAGCTTAGATGTGGGCACAGATACGCAGTATTTT
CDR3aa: CASSLDVGTDTQYF

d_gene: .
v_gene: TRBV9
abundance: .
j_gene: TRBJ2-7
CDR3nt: TGTGCCAGCAGCCTAGAGGGTGGAGAGCAGTACTTC
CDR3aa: CASSLEGGEQYF

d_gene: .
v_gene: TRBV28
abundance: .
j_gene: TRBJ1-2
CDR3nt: TGTGCCAGCAGTTTATCGGGTGGCTACACCTTC
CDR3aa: CASSLSGGYTF

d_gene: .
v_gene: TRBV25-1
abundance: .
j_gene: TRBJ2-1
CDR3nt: TGTGCCAGCAGCCTCCGGGGGGAGCAGTTCTTC
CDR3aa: CASSLRGEQFF

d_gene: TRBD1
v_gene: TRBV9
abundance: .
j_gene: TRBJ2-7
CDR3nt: TGTGCCAGCAGCTACCGACAGGGGGCCATCTACGAGCAGTACTTC
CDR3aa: CASSYRQGAIYEQYF

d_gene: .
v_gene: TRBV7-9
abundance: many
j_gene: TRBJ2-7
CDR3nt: TGTGCCAGCAGCAATGATTACGAGCAGTACTTC
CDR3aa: CASSNDYEQYF

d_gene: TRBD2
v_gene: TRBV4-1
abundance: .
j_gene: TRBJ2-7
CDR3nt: TGCGCCAGCAGCCAACTAGCGGGGGTTAGCAACGAGCAGTACTTC
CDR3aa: CASSQLAGVSNEQYF

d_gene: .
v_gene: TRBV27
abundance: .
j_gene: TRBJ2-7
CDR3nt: TGTGCCAGCAGTTTATCAAAGGGAGGCGAGCAGTACTTC
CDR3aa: CASSLSKGGEQYF

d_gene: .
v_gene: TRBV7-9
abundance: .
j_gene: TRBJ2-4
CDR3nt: TGTGCCAGCGGTAGGTTGTTGGACAGAAATAACATTCAGTACTTC
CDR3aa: CASGRLLDRNNIQYF

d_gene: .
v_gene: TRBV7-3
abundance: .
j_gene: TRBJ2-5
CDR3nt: TGTGCCAGCAGCTCTGGTGGGGTCGGGGAGACCCAGTACTTC
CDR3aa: CASSSGGVGETQYF

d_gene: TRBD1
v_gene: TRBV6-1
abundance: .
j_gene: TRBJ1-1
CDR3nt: TGTGCCAGCAGTGAACCGGGACAGGTGAACACTGAAGCTTTCTTT
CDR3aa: CASSEPGQVNTEAFF

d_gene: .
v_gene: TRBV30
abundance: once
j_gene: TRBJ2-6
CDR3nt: TGTGCCTGGAGTGTAGCGAAGGGACACGGCAAGGCCAACGTCCTGACTTTC
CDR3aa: CAWSVAKGHGKANVLTF

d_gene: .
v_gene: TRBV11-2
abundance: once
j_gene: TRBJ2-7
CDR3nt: TGTGCCAGCAGCTTTGCCGGGACCGTAACTACCTACGAGCAGTACTTC
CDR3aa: CASSFAGTVTTYEQYF

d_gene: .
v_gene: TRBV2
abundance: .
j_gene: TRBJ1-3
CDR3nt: TGTGCCAGCACCCTGCAGGGACCCGGAAACACCATATATTTT
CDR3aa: CASTLQGPGNTIYF

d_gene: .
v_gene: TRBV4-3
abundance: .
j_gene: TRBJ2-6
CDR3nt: TGCGCCAGCAGCCAAGATCCAAGGGCAGGAAGCTCTGGGGCCAACGTCCTGACTTTC
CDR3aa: CASSQDPRAGSSGANVLTF

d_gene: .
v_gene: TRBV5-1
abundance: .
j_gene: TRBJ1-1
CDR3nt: TGCGCCAGCAGCTCTCTGACAGCCACTGAAGCTTTCTTT
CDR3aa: CASSSLTATEAFF

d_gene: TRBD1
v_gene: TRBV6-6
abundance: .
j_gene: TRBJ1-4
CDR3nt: TGTGCCAGCAGTTCCTCGGACAGGGACGGAAAACTGTTTTTT
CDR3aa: CASSSSDRDGKLFF

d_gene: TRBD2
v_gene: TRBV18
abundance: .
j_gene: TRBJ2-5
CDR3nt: TGTGCCAGCTCATGGGGGAGCGGGAACCAAGAGACCCAGTACTTC
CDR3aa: CASSWGSGNQETQYF

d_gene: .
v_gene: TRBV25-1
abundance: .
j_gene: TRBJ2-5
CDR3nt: TGTGCCAGCAGTGAATCCCCCTATAGGACCCAGTACTTC
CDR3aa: CASSESPYRTQYF

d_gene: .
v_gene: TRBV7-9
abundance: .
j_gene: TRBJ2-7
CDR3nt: TGTGCCAGCAGCCACCGGACTGTTTCCTACGAGCAGTACTTC
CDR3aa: CASSHRTVSYEQYF

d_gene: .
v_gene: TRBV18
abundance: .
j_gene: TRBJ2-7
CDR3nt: TGTGCCAGCTCAGCTCGGGACGGCTCCTACGAGCAGTACTTC
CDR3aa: CASSARDGSYEQYF

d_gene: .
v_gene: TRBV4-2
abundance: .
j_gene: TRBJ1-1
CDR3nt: TGTGCCAGCAGCCAAGATCTTGGACCGAACACTGAAGCTTTCTTT
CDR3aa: CASSQDLGPNTEAFF

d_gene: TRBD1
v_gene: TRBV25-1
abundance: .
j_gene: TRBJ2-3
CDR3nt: TGTGCCAGCAGTGAACCCAGGGGGCCAGATACGCAGTATTTT
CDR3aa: CASSEPRGPDTQYF

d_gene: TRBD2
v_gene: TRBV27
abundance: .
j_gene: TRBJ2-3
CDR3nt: TGTGCCAGCAGTTTATGGAGCGGGGGCGCCACGGGTACGCAGTATTTT
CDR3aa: CASSLWSGGATGTQYF

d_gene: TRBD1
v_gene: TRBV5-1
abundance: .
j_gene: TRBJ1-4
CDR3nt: TGCGCCAGCAGATCACAGGGGCAGACTAATGAAAAACTGTTTTTT
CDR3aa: CASRSQGQTNEKLFF

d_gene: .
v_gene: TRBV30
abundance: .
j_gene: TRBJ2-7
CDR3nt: TGTGCCTGGAGTGTAAACCCCCCAGGGCGACCACAGCACGAGCAGTACTTC
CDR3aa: CAWSVNPPGRPQHEQYF

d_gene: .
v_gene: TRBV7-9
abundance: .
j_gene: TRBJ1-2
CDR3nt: TGTGCCAGCAGCTTAGCAGGGATCGACTATGGCTACACCTTC
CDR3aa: CASSLAGIDYGYTF

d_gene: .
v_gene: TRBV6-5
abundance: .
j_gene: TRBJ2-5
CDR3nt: TGTGCCAGCAGTTATTTCGGGACCCAGTACTTC
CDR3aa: CASSYFGTQYF

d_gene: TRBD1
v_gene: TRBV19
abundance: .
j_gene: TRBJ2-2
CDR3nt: TGTGCCAGTACTATTGGGAGGACAGGGAGCACCGGGGAGCTGTTTTTT
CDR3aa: CASTIGRTGSTGELFF

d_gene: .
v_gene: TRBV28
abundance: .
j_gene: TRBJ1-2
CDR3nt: TGTGCCAGCAGTTTGGTGTCGGGGGTAGGTGGCTACACCTTC
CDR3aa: CASSLVSGVGGYTF

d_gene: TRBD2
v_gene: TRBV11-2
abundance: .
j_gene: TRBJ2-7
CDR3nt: TGTGCCAGCAGCAATAGTGGGGGAGGGCCCCTAATCCCCTACGAGCAGTACTTC
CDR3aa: CASSNSGGGPLIPYEQYF

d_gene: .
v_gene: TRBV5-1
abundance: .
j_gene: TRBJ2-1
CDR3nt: TGCGCCAGCAGCTTACAGGGTCCACTAAGGAATGAGCAGTTCTTC
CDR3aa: CASSLQGPLRNEQFF

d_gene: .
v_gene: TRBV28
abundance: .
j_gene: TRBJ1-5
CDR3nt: TGTGCCAGCACGATGGGAAGGGGTGGCAATCAGCCCCAGCATTTT
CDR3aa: CASTMGRGGNQPQHF

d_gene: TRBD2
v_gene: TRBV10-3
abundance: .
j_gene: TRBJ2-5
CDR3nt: TGTGCCATCAAAGGTGCGGGAGTTGGAGAGACCCAGTACTTC
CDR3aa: CAIKGAGVGETQYF

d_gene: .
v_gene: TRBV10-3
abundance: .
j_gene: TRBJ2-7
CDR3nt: TGTGCCATCAGTGAGCTCGGGGGCAGCGACGAGCAGTACTTC
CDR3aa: CAISELGGSDEQYF

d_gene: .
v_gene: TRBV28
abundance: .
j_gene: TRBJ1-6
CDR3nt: TGTGCCAGCAGCCCCGGGACCGTCCAGAATCCCCTCCACTTT
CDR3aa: CASSPGTVQNPLHF

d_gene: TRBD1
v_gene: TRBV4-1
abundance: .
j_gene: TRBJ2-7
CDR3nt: TGCGCCAGCAGCGTAGCCACCGGGGGACAGGGAGTGTCCTACGAGCAGTACTTC
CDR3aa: CASSVATGGQGVSYEQYF

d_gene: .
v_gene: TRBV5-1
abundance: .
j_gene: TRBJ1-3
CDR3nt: TGCGCCAGCAGCTTGGATGTGGGCGGCCCATTTGGAAACACCATATATTTT
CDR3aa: CASSLDVGGPFGNTIYF

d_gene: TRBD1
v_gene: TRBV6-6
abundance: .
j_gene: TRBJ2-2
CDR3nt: TGTGCCAGCTCCCCCCGGGGACAGGGGAACACCGGGGAGCTGTTTTTT
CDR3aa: CASSPRGQGNTGELFF

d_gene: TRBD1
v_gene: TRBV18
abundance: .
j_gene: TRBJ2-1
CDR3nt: TGTGCCAGCTCACAGGGGGCGAATAGACTCACGATCCTTGAGCAGTTCTTC
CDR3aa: CASSQGANRLTILEQFF

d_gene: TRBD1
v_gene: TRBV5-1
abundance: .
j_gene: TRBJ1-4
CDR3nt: TGCGCCAGCAGCCTCTCACAGGGGAACGGTGAAAAACTGTTTTTT
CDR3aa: CASSLSQGNGEKLFF

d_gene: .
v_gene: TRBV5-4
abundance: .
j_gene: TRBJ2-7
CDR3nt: TGTGCCAGCAGCTTGACAAGGAGCTCCTACGAGCAGTACTTC
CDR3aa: CASSLTRSSYEQYF